These 17 T cell receptor beta chains were sequenced from one sample in a study of T cells expressing NK-cell markers. After re-calling the 5' RACE reads, TCRdb lists one entry per CDR3 protein, DNA absent. This sample's table has about 160,000 distinct CDR3 sequences. Sequencing input: blood T cells: a sorted CD56 or NKG2C T cell subset, CD4+ or CD8+ T cells, or bulk PBMC T cells (not recorded which). The receptors here all came from a woman aged 18 to 69 in good health.

V usage is TRBV5-1 and J usage is TRBJ2-2; TCRdb selects TRBD2, and the lack of DNA leaves this call unchecked. The CDR3 sequence is 16 residues long. The germline gives CDR1 SGHRS, CDR2 YFSETQ. CDR3 protein: CASSLSSGNLAGELFF.

The chain links TRBV3-1 to TRBJ1-6; TCRdb's D call, TRBD1, is unchecked because there is no DNA. The CDR3 has 13 amino acids. Germline CDR1 reads LGHDT; CDR2 reads YNNKEL (reference sequence). CDR3 sequence: CASSPGQGKPLHF.

The J gene is TRBJ2-1, the V gene TRBV6-2 or TRBV6-3; TCRdb's D gene call, TRBD1, goes unchecked for lack of DNA. From germline, CDR1 is MNHEY and CDR2 SVGEGT. The CDR3 extends over 16 amino acids. CDR3 residues: CASKPTGYGSYNEQFF.

The chain is built from TRBV5-1 and TRBJ1-4. The CDR3 consists of 16 residues. Germline V gives CDR1 SGHRS, CDR2 YFSETQ. The CDR3 sequence: CASSLAVQLSAKKLFF.

The chain is built from TRBV5-1 and TRBJ1-1; there is no DNA to check the TCRdb D call of TRBD1. Germline V gene data show CDR1 as SGHRS and CDR2 as YFSETQ. CDR3 length: 15 amino acids. CDR3 region: CASSVQGLSNTEAFF.

V and J are TRBV20-1 and TRBJ2-4. The germline CDR1 and CDR2 sequences are DFQATT and SNEGSKA (reference sequence). CDR3 length: 15 amino acids. The CDR3 sequence: CSAISARTSKNIQYF.

This chain connects TRBV28 to TRBJ1-4; the D call of TRBD1 rests on TCRdb alone, since no DNA is present to check it. The CDR3 consists of 14 residues. CDR1 is MDHEN and CDR2 is SYDVKM in the germline V gene. CDR3 region: CASSLPQGNEKLFF.

The CDR3 protein is CASSVRQGGTDTQYF. The chain has TRBV7-2 and TRBJ2-3; TCRdb designates TRBD1, a call that cannot be tested without DNA. CDR3 length equals 15 residues. The V gene's germline CDR1 is SGHTA and CDR2 FQGNSA.

The CDR3 here is CASSHLGSGRPSYEQYF. The chain is built from TRBV3-1 and TRBJ2-7; the TCRdb D gene call, TRBD2, has no DNA to confirm it. Germline V gene sequence: CDR1 LGHDT, CDR2 YNNKEL (reference sequence). CDR3 length: 17 residues.

The chain's CDR3 is CASSVQGTGGYQETQYF. V gene TRBV9 combines with J gene TRBJ2-5; the TCRdb D gene call, TRBD1, has no DNA to confirm it. There are 17 residues in the CDR3. CDR1 is SGDLS and CDR2 is YYNGEE in the germline V gene.

The rearrangement joins TRBV7-2 to TRBJ2-7; the TRBD1 assignment by TCRdb is unverifiable without DNA. The CDR3 loop spans 16 amino acids. CDR1 is SGHTA and CDR2 is FQGNSA in the germline V gene. CDR3 in amino acids: CASSLGAGTVNYEQYF.

This chain links TRBV29-1 with TRBJ2-7; no DNA is available, so the TRBD1 call from TCRdb remains unchecked. CDR3 length equals 14 residues. Looked up from germline, CDR1 is SQVTM and CDR2 is ANQGSEA. CDR3 region: CSTTPGLGSDEQYF.

The chain couples TRBV9 to TRBJ2-3; no DNA is available, so the TRBD1 call from TCRdb remains unchecked. The CDR3 spans 15 residues. Germline V gene lookup returns CDR1 SGDLS and CDR2 YYNGEE. The CDR3 region is CASSVWGQGTDTQYF.

The chain recombines TRBV27 with TRBJ2-7; no DNA is available, so the TRBD1 call from TCRdb remains unchecked. CDR3 length: 15 amino acids. From germline, CDR1 is MNHEY and CDR2 SMNVEV (reference sequence). The CDR3 sequence is CASSQLTGRFYEQYF.

The chain links TRBV6-1 to TRBJ1-1; TCRdb picks TRBD1, but there is no DNA to check that call. In germline, CDR1 is MNHNS, CDR2 SASEGT. This CDR3 spans 13 amino acids. CDR3 amino acids: CAGSLLWDTEAFF.

J is TRBJ1-4 and V is TRBV2; TCRdb outputs TRBD1, but without DNA this stays unchecked. The CDR3 length is 14 residues. Germline assignment: CDR1 SNHLY and CDR2 FYNNEI. This CDR3 is CASRNQGAIEKLFF.

The rearrangement uses TRBV4-1 and TRBJ2-1; TCRdb names TRBD1, which stays unverified in the absence of DNA. Germline V gene lookup returns CDR1 MGHRA and CDR2 YSYEKL. This CDR3 has 16 residues. The CDR3 here is CASSQPGRGDYNEQFF.